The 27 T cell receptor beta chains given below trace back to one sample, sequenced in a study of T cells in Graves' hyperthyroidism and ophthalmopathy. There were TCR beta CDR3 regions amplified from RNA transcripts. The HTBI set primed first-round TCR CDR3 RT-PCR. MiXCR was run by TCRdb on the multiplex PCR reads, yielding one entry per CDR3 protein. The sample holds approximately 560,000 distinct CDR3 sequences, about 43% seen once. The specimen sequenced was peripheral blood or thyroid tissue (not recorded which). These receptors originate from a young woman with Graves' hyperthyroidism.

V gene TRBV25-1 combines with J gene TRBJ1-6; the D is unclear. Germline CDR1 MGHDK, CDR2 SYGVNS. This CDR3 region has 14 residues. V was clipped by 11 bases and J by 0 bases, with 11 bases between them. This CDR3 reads CAWSKSSYNSPLHF. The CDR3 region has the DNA TGTGCCTGGAGTAAGAGCTCCTATAATTCACCCCTCCACTTT. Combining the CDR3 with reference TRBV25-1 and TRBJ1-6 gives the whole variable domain EADIYQTPRYLVIGTGKKITLECSQTMGHDKMYWYQQDPGMELHLIHYSYGVNSTEKGDLSSESTVSRIRTEHFPLTLESARPSHTSQYLCAWSKSSYNSPLHFGNGTRLTVT.

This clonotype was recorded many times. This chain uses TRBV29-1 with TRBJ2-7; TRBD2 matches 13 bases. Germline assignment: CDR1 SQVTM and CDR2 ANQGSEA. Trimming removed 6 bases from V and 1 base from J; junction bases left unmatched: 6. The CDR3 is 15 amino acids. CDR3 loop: CSVARTSGSSYEQYF. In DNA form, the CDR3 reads TGCAGCGTCGCCAGGACTAGCGGGAGTTCCTACGAGCAGTACTTC.

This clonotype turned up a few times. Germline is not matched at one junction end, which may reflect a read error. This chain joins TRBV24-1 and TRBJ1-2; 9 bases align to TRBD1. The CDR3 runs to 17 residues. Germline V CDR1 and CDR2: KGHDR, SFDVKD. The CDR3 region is CASSYTRGGQGNYGYTF. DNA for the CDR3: TGTGCCAGCAGTTACACCCGAGGGGGACAGGGAAACTATGGCTACACCTTC.

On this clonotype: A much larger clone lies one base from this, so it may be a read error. As DNA, the CDR3 is TGTGCCAGCAGCCACGACAGGTCCCGAGTTTTCTTT. Its protein product is CASSHDRSRVFF. The chain joins TRBV14 to TRBJ1-1; D might be TRBD1 (6 bases). CDR3 size: 12 residues. The V end was cut by 3 bases, the J end by 13 bases, with 15 bases between. CDR1 and CDR2 from the germline V gene are SGHDN and FVKESK.

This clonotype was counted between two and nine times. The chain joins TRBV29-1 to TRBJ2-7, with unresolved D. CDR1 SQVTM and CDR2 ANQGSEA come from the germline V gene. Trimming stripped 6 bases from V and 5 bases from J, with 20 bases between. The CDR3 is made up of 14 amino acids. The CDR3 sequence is CSVRLVSVLDEQYF. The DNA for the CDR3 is TGCAGCGTGCGTTTGGTTTCTGTCCTCGACGAGCAGTACTTC.

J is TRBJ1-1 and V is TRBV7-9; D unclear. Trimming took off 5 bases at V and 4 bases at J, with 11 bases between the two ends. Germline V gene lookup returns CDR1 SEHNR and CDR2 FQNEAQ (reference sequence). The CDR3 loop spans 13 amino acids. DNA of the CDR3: TGTGCCAGCAGCGTGGCGGGTCCCACTGAAGCTTTCTTT. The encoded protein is CASSVAGPTEAFF.

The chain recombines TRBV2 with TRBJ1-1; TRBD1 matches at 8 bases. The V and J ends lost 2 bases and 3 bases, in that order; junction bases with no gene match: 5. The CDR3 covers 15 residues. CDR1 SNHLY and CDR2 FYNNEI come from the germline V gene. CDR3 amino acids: CASSERQGLDTEAFF. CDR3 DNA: TGTGCCAGCAGTGAAAGACAGGGGTTGGACACTGAAGCTTTCTTT.

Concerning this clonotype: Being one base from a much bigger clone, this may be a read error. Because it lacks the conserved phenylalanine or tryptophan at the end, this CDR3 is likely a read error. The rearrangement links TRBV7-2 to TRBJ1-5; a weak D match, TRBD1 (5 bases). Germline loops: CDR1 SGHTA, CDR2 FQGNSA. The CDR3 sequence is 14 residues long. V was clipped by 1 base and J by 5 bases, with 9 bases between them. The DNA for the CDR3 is TGTGCCAGCAGCTTAGAGGGGAGTTATCAGCCCCAGCATTCT. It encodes CASSLEGSYQPQHS.

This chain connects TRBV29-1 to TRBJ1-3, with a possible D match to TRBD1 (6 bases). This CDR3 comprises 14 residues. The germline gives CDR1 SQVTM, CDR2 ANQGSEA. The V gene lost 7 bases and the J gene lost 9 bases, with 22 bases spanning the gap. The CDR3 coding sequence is TGCAGCGCAGTACTGAGACAGGTTTTATGCACCATATATTTT. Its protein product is CSAVLRQVLCTIYF. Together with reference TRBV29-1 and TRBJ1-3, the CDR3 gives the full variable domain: SAVISQKPSRDICQRGTSLTIQCQVDSQVTMMFWYRQQPGQSLTLIATANQGSEATYESGFVIDKFPISRPNLTFSTLTVSNMSPEDSSIYLCSAVLRQVLCTIYFGEGSWLTVV.

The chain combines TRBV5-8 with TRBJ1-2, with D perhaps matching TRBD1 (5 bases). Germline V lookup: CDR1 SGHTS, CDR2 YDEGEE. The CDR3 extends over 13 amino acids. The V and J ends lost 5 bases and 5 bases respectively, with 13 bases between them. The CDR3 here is CASSPDSFYGYTF. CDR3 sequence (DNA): TGTGCCAGCAGTCCCGACAGCTTTTATGGCTACACCTTC.

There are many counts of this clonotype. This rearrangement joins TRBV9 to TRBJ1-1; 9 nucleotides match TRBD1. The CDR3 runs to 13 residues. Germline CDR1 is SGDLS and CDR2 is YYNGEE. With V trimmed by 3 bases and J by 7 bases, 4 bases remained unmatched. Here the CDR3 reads CASSAGTGLEAFF. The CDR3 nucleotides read TGTGCCAGCAGCGCCGGGACAGGGCTTGAAGCTTTCTTT.

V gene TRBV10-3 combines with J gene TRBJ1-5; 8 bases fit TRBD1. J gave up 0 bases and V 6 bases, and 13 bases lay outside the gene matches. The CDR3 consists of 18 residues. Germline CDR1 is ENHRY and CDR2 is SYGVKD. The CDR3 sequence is CAISSGTGPADSNQPQHF. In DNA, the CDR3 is TGTGCCATCAGCTCCGGGACAGGTCCGGCAGATAGCAATCAGCCCCAGCATTTT.

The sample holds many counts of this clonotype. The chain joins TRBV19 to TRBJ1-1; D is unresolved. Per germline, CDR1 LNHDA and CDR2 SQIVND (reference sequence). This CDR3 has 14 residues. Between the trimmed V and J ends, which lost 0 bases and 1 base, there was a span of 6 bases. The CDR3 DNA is TGTGCCAGTAGTATAGACCAGACGAACACTGAAGCTTTCTTT. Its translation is CASSIDQTNTEAFF.

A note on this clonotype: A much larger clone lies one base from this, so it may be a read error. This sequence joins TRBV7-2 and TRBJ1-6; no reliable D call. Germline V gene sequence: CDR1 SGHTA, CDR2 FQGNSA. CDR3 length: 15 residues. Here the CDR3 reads CASSLAPLGNSLLHF. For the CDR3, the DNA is TGTGCCAGCAGCTTAGCGCCTCTTGGAAATTCACTCCTCCACTTT.

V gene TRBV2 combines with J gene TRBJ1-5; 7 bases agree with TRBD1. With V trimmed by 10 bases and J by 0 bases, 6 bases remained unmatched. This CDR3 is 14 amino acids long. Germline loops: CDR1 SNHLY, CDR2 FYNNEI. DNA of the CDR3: TGTGCCACGCACAGGGGTTATAGCAATCAGCCCCAGCATTTT. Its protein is CATHRGYSNQPQHF.

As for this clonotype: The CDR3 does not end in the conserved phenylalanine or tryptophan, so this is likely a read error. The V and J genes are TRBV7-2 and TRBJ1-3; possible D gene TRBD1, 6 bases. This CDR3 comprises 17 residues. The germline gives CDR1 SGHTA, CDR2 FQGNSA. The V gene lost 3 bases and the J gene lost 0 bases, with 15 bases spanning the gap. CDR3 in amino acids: CASSFPRQAFSGNTIYA. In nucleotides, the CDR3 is TGTGCCAGCAGCTTCCCTCGACAGGCGTTCTCTGGAAACACCATATATGCT.

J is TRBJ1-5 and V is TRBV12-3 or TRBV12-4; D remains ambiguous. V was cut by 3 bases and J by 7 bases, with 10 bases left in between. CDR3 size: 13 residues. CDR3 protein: CASSFHPTQPQHF. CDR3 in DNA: TGTGCCAGCAGTTTCCATCCCACCCAGCCCCAGCATTTT.

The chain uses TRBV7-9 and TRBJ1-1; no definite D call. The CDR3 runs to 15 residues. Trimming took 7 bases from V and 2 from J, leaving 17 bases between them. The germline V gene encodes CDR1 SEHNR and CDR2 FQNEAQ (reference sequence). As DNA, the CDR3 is TGTGCCAGCAACCTAAGGGAGACTGGTAACACTGAAGCTTTCTTT. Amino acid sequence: CASNLRETGNTEAFF.

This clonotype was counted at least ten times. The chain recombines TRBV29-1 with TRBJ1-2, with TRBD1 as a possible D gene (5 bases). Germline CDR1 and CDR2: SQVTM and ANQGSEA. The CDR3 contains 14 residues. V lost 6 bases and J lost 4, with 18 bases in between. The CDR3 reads CSVIWRDSSYGYTF. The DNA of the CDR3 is TGCAGCGTCATTTGGAGGGACTCAAGCTATGGCTACACCTTC.

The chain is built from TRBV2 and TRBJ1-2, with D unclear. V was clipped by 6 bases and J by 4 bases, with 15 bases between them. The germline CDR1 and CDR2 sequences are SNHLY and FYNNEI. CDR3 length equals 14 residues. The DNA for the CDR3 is TGTGCCAGCAGGTTATTGGATCCCCTCTATGGCTACACCTTC. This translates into CASRLLDPLYGYTF. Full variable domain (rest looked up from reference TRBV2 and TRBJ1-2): EPEVTQTPSHQVTQMGQEVILRCVPISNHLYFYWYRQILGQKVEFLVSFYNNEISEKSEIFDDQFSVERPDGSNFTLKIRSTKLEDSAMYFCASRLLDPLYGYTFGSGTRLTVV.

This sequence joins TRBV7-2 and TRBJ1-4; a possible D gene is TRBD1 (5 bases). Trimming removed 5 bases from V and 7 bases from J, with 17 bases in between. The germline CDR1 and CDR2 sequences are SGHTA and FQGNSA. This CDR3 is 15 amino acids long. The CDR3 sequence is CASSLGRWNTEKLFF. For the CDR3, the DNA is TGTGCCAGCAGCCTGGGACGTTGGAACACTGAAAAACTGTTTTTT.

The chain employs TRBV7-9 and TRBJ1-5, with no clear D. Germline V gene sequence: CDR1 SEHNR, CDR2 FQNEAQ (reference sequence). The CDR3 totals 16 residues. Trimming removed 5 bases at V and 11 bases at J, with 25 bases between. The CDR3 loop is CASSQDLVSEQETQHF. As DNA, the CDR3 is TGTGCCAGCAGCCAAGATCTCGTGTCAGAGCAAGAGACCCAGCATTTT.

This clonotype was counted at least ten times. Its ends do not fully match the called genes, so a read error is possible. The CDR3 here is CASREGLAGVGETQHF. In DNA form, the CDR3 reads TGTGCCAGCAGGGAGGGACTAGCGGGAGTCGGGGAGACCCAGCACTTC. The chain joins TRBV2 to TRBJ2-5; TRBD2 agrees at 14 bases. The CDR3 totals 16 residues. Germline CDR1 reads SNHLY; CDR2 reads FYNNEI.

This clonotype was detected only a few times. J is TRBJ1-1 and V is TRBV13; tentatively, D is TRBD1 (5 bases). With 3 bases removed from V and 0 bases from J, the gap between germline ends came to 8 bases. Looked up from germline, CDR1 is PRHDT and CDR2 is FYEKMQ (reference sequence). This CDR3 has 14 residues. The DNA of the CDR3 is TGTGCCAGCAGCTTCGGACACTTGAACACTGAAGCTTTCTTT. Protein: CASSFGHLNTEAFF.

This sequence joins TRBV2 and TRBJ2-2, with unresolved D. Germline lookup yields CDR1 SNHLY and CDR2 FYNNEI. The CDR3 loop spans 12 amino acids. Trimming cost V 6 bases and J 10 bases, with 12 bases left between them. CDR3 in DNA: TGTGCCAGCAGAACGGACGGACCGGAGCTGTTTTTT. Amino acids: CASRTDGPELFF.

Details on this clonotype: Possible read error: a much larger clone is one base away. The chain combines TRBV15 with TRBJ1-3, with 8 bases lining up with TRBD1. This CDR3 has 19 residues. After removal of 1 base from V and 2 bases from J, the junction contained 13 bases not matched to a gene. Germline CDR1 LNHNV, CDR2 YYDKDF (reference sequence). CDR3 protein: CATSRATWGRGLPGNTIYF. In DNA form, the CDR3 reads TGTGCCACCAGCAGAGCGACGTGGGGCAGGGGGCTGCCTGGAAACACCATATATTTT.

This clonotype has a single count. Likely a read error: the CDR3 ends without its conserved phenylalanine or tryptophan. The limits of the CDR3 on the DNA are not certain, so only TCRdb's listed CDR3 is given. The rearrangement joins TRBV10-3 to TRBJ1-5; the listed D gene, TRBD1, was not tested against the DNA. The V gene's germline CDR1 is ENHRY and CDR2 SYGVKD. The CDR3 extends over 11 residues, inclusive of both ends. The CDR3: CAISEQQGQGY.